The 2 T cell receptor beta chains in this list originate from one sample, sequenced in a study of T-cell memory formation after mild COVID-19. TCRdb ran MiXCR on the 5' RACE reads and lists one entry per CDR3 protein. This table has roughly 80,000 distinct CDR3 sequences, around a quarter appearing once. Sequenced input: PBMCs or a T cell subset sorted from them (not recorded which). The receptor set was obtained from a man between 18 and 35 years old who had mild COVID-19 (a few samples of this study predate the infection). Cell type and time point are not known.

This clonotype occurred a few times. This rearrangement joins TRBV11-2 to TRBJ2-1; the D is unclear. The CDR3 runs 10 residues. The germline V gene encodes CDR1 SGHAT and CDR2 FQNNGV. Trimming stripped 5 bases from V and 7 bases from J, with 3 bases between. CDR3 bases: TGTGCCAGCAGCCATAATGAGCAGTTCTTC. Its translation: CASSHNEQFF.

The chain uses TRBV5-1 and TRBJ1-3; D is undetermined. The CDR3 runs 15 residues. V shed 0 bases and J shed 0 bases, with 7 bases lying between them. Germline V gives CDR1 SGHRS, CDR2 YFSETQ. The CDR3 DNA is TGCGCCAGCAGCTTGGGAGTGATCTCTGGAAACACCATATATTTT. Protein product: CASSLGVISGNTIYF.